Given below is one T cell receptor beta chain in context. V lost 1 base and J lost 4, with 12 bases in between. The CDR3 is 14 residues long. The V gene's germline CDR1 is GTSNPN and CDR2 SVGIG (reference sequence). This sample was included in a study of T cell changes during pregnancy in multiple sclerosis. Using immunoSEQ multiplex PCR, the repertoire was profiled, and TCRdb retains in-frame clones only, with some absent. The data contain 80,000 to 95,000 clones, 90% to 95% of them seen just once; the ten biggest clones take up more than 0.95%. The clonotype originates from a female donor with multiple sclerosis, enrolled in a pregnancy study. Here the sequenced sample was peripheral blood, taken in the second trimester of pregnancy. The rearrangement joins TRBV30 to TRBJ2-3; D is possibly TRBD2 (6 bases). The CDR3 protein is CAWSGQGGADTQYF. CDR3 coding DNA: TGTGCCTGGAGTGGGCAGGGCGGGGCAGATACGCAGTATTTT. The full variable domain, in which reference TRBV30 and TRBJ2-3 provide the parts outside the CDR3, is SQTIHQWPATLVQPVGSPLSLECTVEGTSNPNLYWYRQAAGRGLQLLFYSVGIGQISSEVPQNLSASRPQDRQFILSSKKLLLSDSGFYLCAWSGQGGADTQYFGPGTRLTVL.